These 5 T cell receptor beta chains came from one sample sequenced in a study of vaccination and CD4 T cells after COVID-19. These receptors' targets are unknown. Treatment of the sample: roughly nine-day PBMC culture with coronavirus spike peptide pools or control peptides (ViraFEST assay). Sequencing of the DNA from cultured CD4+ T cells was carried out with the Oncomine TCR Beta short-read assay. TCRdb re-analysed the PCR reads in MiXCR, keeping a single row per CDR3 protein. The data show roughly 16,000 distinct CDR3 sequences, less than 30% seen once. Material for sequencing was cultured CD4+ T cells from blood. The receptors shown here come from a human donor with COVID-19.

The V gene is TRBV27, the J gene TRBJ1-4, with D possibly matching TRBD1 (5 bases). CDR1 is MNHEY and CDR2 is SMNVEV in the germline V gene (reference sequence). This CDR3 is built from 17 residues. V was pared by 4 bases and J by 0 bases, with 15 bases between. CDR3 DNA: TGTGCCAGCAGTTCCGGATGGGGCGTTGCAACTAATGAAAAACTGTTTTTT. Its translation: CASSSGWGVATNEKLFF. Drawing the rest from reference TRBV27 and TRBJ1-4, the complete variable domain is EAQVTQNPRYLITVTGKKLTVTCSQNMNHEYMSWYRQDPGLGLRQIYYSMNVEVTDKGDVPEGYKVSRKEKRNFPLILESPSPNQTSLYFCASSSGWGVATNEKLFFGSGTQLSVL.

CDR3 coding DNA: TGTGCCAGCCTTGGGAACCCCGGGAACACTGAAGCTTTCTTT. Its translation: CASLGNPGNTEAFF. V usage is TRBV12-3 or TRBV12-4 and J usage is TRBJ1-1; D unclear. Trimming pared 8 bases from V and 1 base from J, leaving 14 bases between. The CDR3 is made up of 14 amino acids.

The CDR3 here is CASRERLELGGANVLTF. The CDR3 bases are TGTGCCAGCAGGGAACGACTAGAGTTGGGCGGGGCCAACGTCCTGACTTTC. This chain links TRBV6-6 with TRBJ2-6; tentatively, D is TRBD2 (6 bases). Germline V gene sequence: CDR1 MNHNY, CDR2 SVGAGI (reference sequence). The CDR3 is 17 amino acids. The V end lost 6 bases, the J end lost 4 bases, and 19 bases lay between the germline ends.

The rearrangement links TRBV5-1 to TRBJ2-5; D perhaps matches TRBD2 (6 bases). The CDR3 totals 13 residues. The germline V gene has CDR1 SGHRS and CDR2 YFSETQ. Trimming stripped 4 bases from V and 4 bases from J, with 11 bases between. CDR3 region: CASSLGAGETQYF. The CDR3 DNA reads TGCGCCAGCAGCCTCGGAGCGGGAGAGACCCAGTACTTC.

As regards this clonotype: One end of the junction fails to match germline, which may point to a read error. The chain uses TRBV7-7 and TRBJ2-1, with 7 bases identical to TRBD2. Per germline, CDR1 SSHAT and CDR2 FNYEAQ (reference sequence). The CDR3 is 15 amino acids. This chain's CDR3 is CASSSRTSSYNEQFF. As DNA, the CDR3 is TGTGCTAGCAGCTCCCGGACTAGCTCCTACAATGAGCAGTTCTTC.